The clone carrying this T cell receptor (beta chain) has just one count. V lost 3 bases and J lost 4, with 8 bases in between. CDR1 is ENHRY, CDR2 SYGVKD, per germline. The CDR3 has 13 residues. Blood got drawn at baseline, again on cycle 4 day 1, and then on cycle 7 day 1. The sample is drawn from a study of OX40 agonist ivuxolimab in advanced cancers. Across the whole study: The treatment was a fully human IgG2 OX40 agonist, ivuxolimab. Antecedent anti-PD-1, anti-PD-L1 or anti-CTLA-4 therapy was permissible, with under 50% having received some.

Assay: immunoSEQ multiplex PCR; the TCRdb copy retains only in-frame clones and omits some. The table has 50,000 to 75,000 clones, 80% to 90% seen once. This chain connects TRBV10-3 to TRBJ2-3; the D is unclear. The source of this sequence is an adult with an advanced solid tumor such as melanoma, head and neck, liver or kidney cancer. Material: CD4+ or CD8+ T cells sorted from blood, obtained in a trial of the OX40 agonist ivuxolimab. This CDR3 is CAISDSGPDTQYF. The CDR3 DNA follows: TGTGCCATCAGTGATTCCGGCCCAGATACGCAGTATTTT.